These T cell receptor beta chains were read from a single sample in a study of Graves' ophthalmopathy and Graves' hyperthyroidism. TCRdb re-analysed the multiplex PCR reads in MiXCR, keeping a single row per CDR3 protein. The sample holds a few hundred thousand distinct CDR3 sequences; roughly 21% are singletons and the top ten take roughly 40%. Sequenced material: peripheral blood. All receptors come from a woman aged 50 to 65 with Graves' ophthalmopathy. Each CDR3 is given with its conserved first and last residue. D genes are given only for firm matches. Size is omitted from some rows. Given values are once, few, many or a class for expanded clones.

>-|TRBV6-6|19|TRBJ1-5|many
CASMYRQRAGLHSNQPQHF
TGTGCCAGCATGTATAGACAACGCGCCGGTTTACATAGCAATCAGCCCCAGCATTTT
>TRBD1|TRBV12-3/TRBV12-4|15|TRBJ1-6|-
CASSPTGGNNSPLHF
TGTGCCAGCTCTCCGACAGGGGGTAATAATTCACCCCTCCACTTT
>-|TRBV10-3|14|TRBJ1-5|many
CAISERTEGQPQHF
TGTGCCATCAGTGAGAGGACAGAGGGTCAGCCCCAGCATTTT
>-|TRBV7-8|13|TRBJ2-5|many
CASSLGRGETQYF
TGTGCCAGCAGCTTAGGCAGGGGAGAGACCCAGTACTTC
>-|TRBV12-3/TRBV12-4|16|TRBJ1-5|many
CASSSPGGASNQPQHF
TGTGCCAGCAGTTCCCCCGGAGGGGCTAGCAATCAGCCCCAGCATTTT
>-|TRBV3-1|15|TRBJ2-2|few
CASSQAVAPPGELFF
TGTGCCAGCAGCCAAGCGGTCGCCCCACCCGGGGAGCTGTTTTTT
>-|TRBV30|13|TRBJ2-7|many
CAWSRLADSEQYF
TGTGCCTGGAGTCGTCTAGCAGACAGCGAGCAGTACTTC
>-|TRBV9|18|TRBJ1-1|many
CASSAGHWTAIENTEAFF
TGTGCCAGCAGCGCCGGGCACTGGACCGCCATTGAGAACACTGAAGCTTTCTTT
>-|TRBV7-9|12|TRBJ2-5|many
CASKRGQETQYF
TGTGCCAGCAAACGAGGTCAAGAGACCCAGTACTTC
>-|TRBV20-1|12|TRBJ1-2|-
CSARATIYGYTF
TGCAGTGCTAGAGCCACAATCTATGGCTACACCTTC
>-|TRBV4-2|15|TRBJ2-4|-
CASSQDTRSKNIQYF
TGTGCCAGCAGCCAGGACACTAGGTCCAAAAACATTCAGTACTTC
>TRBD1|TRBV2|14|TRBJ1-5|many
CASGQGLENQPQHF
TGTGCCAGCGGACAGGGGCTGGAAAATCAGCCCCAGCATTTT
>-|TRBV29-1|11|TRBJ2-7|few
CSVGGAHEQYF
TGCAGCGTTGGGGGGGCTCACGAGCAGTACTTC
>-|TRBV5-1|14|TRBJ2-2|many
CASSPRVGTGELFF
TGCGCCAGCAGCCCTCGGGTTGGCACCGGGGAGCTGTTTTTT
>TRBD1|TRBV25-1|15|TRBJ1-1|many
CASSEAGGLSTEAFF
TGTGCCAGCAGTGAAGCAGGGGGCTTGAGCACTGAAGCTTTCTTT
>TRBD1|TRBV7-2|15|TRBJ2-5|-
CASSLTGLEEETQYF
TGTGCCAGCAGCCTGACAGGGCTTGAGGAGGAGACCCAGTACTTC
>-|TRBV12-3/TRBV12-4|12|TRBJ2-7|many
CASGEGRNEQYF
TGTGCCAGCGGTGAAGGGCGGAACGAGCAGTACTTC
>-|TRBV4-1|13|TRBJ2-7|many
CASSQVLRYEQYF
TGCGCCAGCAGCCAAGTTTTGCGGTACGAGCAGTACTTC
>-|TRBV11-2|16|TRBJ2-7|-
CASSFRPGGVAYEQYF
TGTGCCAGCAGCTTTCGCCCGGGCGGGGTTGCCTACGAGCAGTACTTC
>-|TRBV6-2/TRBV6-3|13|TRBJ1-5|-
CASSYNRNQPQHF
TGTGCCAGCAGTTACAATCGCAATCAGCCCCAGCATTTT
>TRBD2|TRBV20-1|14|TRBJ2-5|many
CSATRALGGETQYF
TGCAGTGCTACCCGGGCTTTGGGAGGGGAGACCCAGTACTTC
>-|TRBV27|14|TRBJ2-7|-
CASSYLGDTYEQYF
TGTGCCAGCAGTTACTTGGGGGACACCTACGAGCAGTACTTC
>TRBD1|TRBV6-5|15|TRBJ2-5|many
CASSYSWTGRDAQYF
TGTGCCAGCAGTTACTCCTGGACAGGCCGAGACGCCCAGTACTTC
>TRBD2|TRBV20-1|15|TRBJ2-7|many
CSARDELAGAYEQYF
TGCAGTGCTAGAGATGAACTAGCGGGAGCCTACGAGCAGTACTTC
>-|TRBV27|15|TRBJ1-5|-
CASSLNGYSNQPQHF
TGTGCCAGCAGTTTAAACGGGTATAGCAATCAGCCCCAGCATTTT
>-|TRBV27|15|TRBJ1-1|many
CASSLSAGFFTEAFF
TGTGCCAGCAGTTTATCGGCAGGGTTTTTCACTGAAGCTTTCTTT
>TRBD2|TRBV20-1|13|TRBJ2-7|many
CSAHLAGNYEQYF
TGCAGTGCTCACCTAGCGGGGAACTACGAGCAGTACTTC
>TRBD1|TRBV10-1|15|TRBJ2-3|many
CASSKTGVSTDTQYF
TGCGCCAGCAGTAAGACAGGGGTGAGCACAGATACGCAGTATTTT
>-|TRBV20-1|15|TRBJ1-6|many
CSASNPSSYNSPLHF
TGCAGTGCTTCGAACCCCTCAAGCTATAATTCACCCCTCCACTTT
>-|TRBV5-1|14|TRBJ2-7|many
CASSSPTGNYEQYF
TGCGCCAGCAGCTCCCCGACGGGAAACTACGAGCAGTACTTC
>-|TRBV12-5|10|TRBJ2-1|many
CASGYNEQFF
TGTGCTAGTGGTTACAATGAGCAGTTCTTC
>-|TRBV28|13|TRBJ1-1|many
CASSLAMGTEAFF
TGTGCCAGCAGCCTAGCCATGGGCACTGAAGCTTTCTTT
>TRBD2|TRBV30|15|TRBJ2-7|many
CAWGGGTSGDYEQYF
TGTGCCTGGGGGGGAGGGACTAGCGGGGACTACGAGCAGTACTTC
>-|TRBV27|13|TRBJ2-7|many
CASSFRGAYEQYF
TGTGCCAGCAGTTTTCGAGGGGCTTACGAGCAGTACTTC
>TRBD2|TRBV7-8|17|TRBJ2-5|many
CASSAGWASGRKETQYF
TGTGCCAGCAGCGCCGGGTGGGCTAGCGGGCGCAAAGAGACCCAGTACTTC
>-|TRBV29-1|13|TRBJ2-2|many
CSVEVARAGELFF
TGCAGCGTTGAAGTAGCTCGGGCCGGGGAGCTGTTTTTT
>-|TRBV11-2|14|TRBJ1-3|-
CASSRGYSGNTIYF
TGTGCCAGCAGCAGAGGGTACTCTGGAAACACCATATATTTT
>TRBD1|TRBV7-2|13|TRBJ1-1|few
CASSFRQGSEAFF
TGTGCCAGCAGCTTTCGACAGGGGTCTGAAGCTTTCTTT
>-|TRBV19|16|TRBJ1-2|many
CASSIEARLGPYGYTF
TGTGCCAGTAGTATAGAGGCCCGACTGGGCCCCTATGGCTACACCTTC
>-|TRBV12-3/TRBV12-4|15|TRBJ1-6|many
CASSHAGQASSPLHF
TGTGCCAGCAGCCACGCAGGGCAGGCGTCCTCACCCCTCCACTTT
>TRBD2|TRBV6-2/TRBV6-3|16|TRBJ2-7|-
CASSWGLAGDRYEQYF
TGTGCCAGCAGTTGGGGACTAGCGGGAGACCGCTACGAGCAGTACTTC
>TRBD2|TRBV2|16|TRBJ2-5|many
CASSHLGLAGGETQYF
TGTGCCAGCAGCCACCTGGGACTAGCGGGAGGAGAGACCCAGTACTTC
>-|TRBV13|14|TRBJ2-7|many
CASSSRDSNYEQYF
TGTGCCAGCAGCTCGAGGGACTCCAACTACGAGCAGTACTTC
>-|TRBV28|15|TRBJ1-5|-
CASSEAQGPLASQHF
TGTGCCAGCAGTGAAGCCCAGGGCCCCCTTGCGTCCCAGCATTTT
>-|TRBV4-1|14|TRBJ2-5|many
CASSHSNSGETQYF
TGCGCCAGCAGCCATTCCAACTCGGGAGAGACCCAGTACTTC
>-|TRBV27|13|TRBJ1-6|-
CASTGDYNSPLHF
TGTGCCAGCACCGGCGATTATAATTCACCCCTCCACTTT
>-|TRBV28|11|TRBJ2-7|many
CASSLGIAYDF
TGTGCCAGCAGTTTAGGTATAGCGTATGACTTC
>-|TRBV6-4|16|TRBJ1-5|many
CASSDGAALSNQPQHF
TGTGCCAGCAGTGACGGGGCCGCCCTTAGCAATCAGCCCCAGCATTTT
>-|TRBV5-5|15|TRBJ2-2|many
CASSLWGPNTGELFF
TGTGCCAGCAGCTTGTGGGGCCCGAACACCGGGGAGCTGTTTTTT
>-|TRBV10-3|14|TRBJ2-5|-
CAISDVQDKETQYF
TGTGCCATCAGTGATGTCCAGGACAAAGAGACCCAGTACTTC